This record looks at one T cell receptor (beta chain) sequence and its context. What it recognizes is unknown. This record comes from a study of cytomegalovirus exposure and HLA in healthy donors. Study-level results: In all likelihood, a cluster of highly shared sequence variants was a sequencing artifact. Earlier findings revealed that most TCR beta V segments proved productive either about 87% or about 30% of the time. With later analysis, a missense DCLRE1C variant became linked to TCR beta V- and J-gene trimming.

The PCR was carried out with 60 Vbeta primers and 13 Jbeta primers. Assay: immunoSEQ multiplex PCR; the TCRdb copy retains only in-frame clones and omits some. The sample gives approximately 95,000 clones, about 78% of which show up once; roughly 4.3% is in the top ten. The V end lost 4 bases, the J end lost 3 bases, and 10 bases lay between the germline ends. The germline gives CDR1 SGHRS, CDR2 YFSETQ. The CDR3 is 13 residues long. Donors likely had unrecorded immune exposures despite being nominally healthy when sampled. The rearrangement links TRBV5-1 to TRBJ1-2; TRBD1 might be the D (6 bases). Material: PBMCs. This TCR came from a woman aged 40 to 55 in good health and CMV-seropositive. The CDR3 region is CASSPGTHYGYTF. CDR3 DNA sequence: TGCGCCAGCAGCCCGGGGACACACTATGGCTACACCTTC.